This T cell receptor (beta chain) was sequenced in a study of technical replicates of blood from several donors. V was pared by 2 bases and J by 3 bases, with 8 bases between. The germline V gene encodes CDR1 SGHTA and CDR2 FQGNSA. The CDR3 loop spans 13 amino acids. The repertoire was sequenced with immunoSEQ multiplex PCR; TCRdb's copy has only in-frame clones and lacks some. The sample lists some 76,000 clones; 95% to 98% were seen once. The sequence was obtained from a human donor in good health. Material for sequencing was T cells isolated from PBMCs. The rearrangement joins TRBV7-2 to TRBJ2-7; no definite D call. The CDR3 nucleotides are TGTGCCAGCAGCTTAATTTCCCTCTACGAGCAGTACTTC. It specifies CASSLISLYEQYF.